The entry below gives a single T cell receptor (beta chain) sequence along with its context. The sample comes from a study of blood T cell repertoires in COVID-19. Turning to the study itself: Sources were T cells, B-cell-depleted T cells, or PBMCs; the material itself was cDNA or gDNA.

Those enrolled in Seattle joined during active infection and were followed longitudinally afterward. In the authors' methods: Reference gene primer amplification in the assay estimated nucleated cell counts. The method was immunoSEQ multiplex PCR; TCRdb's version includes in-frame clones alone and lacks a portion of them. V, J and clone size are taken as reported in that table, and D and trimming were inferred from the DNA itself. This table holds roughly 100,000 clones, approximately 80% found once. Germline CDR1 reads MNHNY; CDR2 reads SVGAGI (reference sequence). With 5 bases clipped from V and 6 bases from J, the junction kept 3 bases outside the gene matches. The CDR3 extends over 13 amino acids.

The sample consisted of peripheral blood. This rearrangement joins TRBV6-6 to TRBJ1-5; 8 positions match TRBD1. This clonotype originated in an elderly man with COVID-19, enrolled during active disease. The CDR3 loop is CASSTTGVQPQHF. In DNA form, the CDR3 reads TGTGCCAGCAGTACGACAGGGGTTCAGCCCCAGCATTTT.